Listed below are T cell receptor beta chains from one sample, sequenced in a study of tumor-infiltrating lymphocytes in primary liver carcinoma. TCRdb fed the multiplex PCR reads into MiXCR, producing one record per CDR3 protein. The data show 45,000 to 55,000 distinct CDR3 sequences, with about 80% seen just once and around 23% held by the top ten. The material sequenced was liver tumor tissue from sampling region 2. Every receptor here comes from a man aged 35-49 years with primary liver carcinoma and hepatitis B virus infection. Both conserved end residues are part of each CDR3. D genes are given only for firm matches. Size is stated for part of the rows, as once, few or many counts, or as a class when the clone is expanded.

cdr3_aa,cdr3_nt,clone_size,j_call,d_call,v_call
CVWSPKLGSGLPVSPDTQYF,TGTGTCTGGAGTCCCAAACTGGGTAGCGGGTTGCCCGTTTCCCCAGATACGCAGTATTTT,.,TRBJ2-3,TRBD2,TRBV30
CASSLAGVAYNEQFF,TGTGCCAGCAGTTTAGCGGGAGTCGCCTACAATGAGCAGTTCTTC,few,TRBJ2-1,TRBD2,TRBV2
CASTQGLQEGNTEAFF,TGTGCCAGCACCCAAGGGCTTCAGGAGGGGAACACTGAAGCTTTCTTT,.,TRBJ1-1,.,TRBV4-2
CAWKVAGVYNEQFF,TGTGCCTGGAAGGTAGCGGGAGTCTACAATGAGCAGTTCTTC,many,TRBJ2-1,TRBD2,TRBV30
CASSRRTYSGGSSYNEQFF,TGCGCCAGCAGCCGACGGACCTATAGCGGGGGGAGCTCCTACAATGAGCAGTTCTTC,many,TRBJ2-1,TRBD2,TRBV4-1
CASSLKRQGLSNRDTQYF,TGTGCCAGCAGCTTAAAACGGCAGGGTCTCTCTAACAGAGATACTCAGTATTTT,.,TRBJ2-3,.,TRBV7-9
CASGLDVGDLTDTQYF,TGTGCCAGCGGCTTAGATGTGGGGGACCTTACAGATACGCAGTATTTT,.,TRBJ2-3,.,TRBV11-1
CASCYRAGGNQPQHF,TGTGCCAGCTGTTACCGGGCGGGGGGCAATCAGCCTCAGCATTTT,.,TRBJ1-5,.,TRBV6-2/TRBV6-3
CASGPPGATNTWGLFF,TGTGCTAGTGGTCCTCCGGGGGCCACGAACACATGGGGGCTGTTTTTT,.,TRBJ2-2,.,TRBV12-5
CSVRDSTSNEQFF,TGCAGTGTTAGAGACTCCACCTCCAATGAGCAGTTCTTC,.,TRBJ2-1,.,TRBV20-1
CASSPARSADIQYF,TGTGCCAGCTCACCAGCTAGGTCCGCGGACATTCAGTACTTC,.,TRBJ2-4,.,TRBV18
CASSQKTQALVGGNEQFF,TGCGCCAGCAGCCAAAAGACTCAGGCGCTAGTGGGAGGCAATGAGCAGTTCTTC,.,TRBJ2-1,.,TRBV4-1
CASSKGGFTGNQETQYF,TGTGCCAGCAGCAAAGGGGGGTTTACAGGGAACCAAGAGACCCAGTACTTC,once,TRBJ2-5,.,TRBV21-1
CSVEPLSSETYNEQFF,TGCAGCGTTGAACCTCTGAGTAGCGAGACCTACAATGAGCAGTTCTTC,.,TRBJ2-1,.,TRBV29-1
CTNTEPGLAFYEQYF,TGTACCAACACCGAACCGGGGCTGGCTTTTTACGAGCAGTACTTC,.,TRBJ2-7,.,TRBV12-3/TRBV12-4
CASSPPGGSREQYF,TGTGCCAGCTCACCCCCGGGAGGCTCGAGAGAGCAGTACTTC,.,TRBJ2-7,TRBD2,TRBV18
CANSRQETQYF,TGTGCTAACAGTAGGCAAGAGACCCAGTACTTC,.,TRBJ2-5,.,TRBV12-3/TRBV12-4
CASSLRDYYGYIF,TGTGCCAGCAGTTTAAGGGATTACTATGGCTACATCTTC,.,TRBJ1-2,.,TRBV12-3/TRBV12-4
CVGSLGRGLTYGQYF,TGTGTCGGCAGCTTAGGCAGGGGGCTTACCTATGGGCAGTACTTC,once,TRBJ2-7,TRBD1,TRBV11-2
CASSPGDPLRIARSTDTQCF,TGTGCCAGCAGCCCCGGTGACCCCCTGCGGATAGCGAGAAGCACAGATACGCAGTGTTTT,.,TRBJ2-3,.,TRBV11-2
CNVGGGSNQPQHF,TGCAACGTTGGTGGGGGGAGCAATCAGCCCCAGCATTTT,.,TRBJ1-5,.,TRBV29-1
CASSPRKGAGTRELFF,TGTGCCAGCAGTCCGCGAAAGGGGGCTGGGACCCGGGAGCTGTTTTTT,few,TRBJ2-2,TRBD1,TRBV25-1